Each of the 15 T cell receptor beta chains below was sequenced from the same sample in a study of blood T cell repertoires in COVID-19. Generated by immunoSEQ multiplex PCR, the TCRdb table keeps only in-frame clones and is missing some. The repertoire consists of 60,000 to 90,000 clones, with over 70% occurring once and the leading ten covering approximately 24%. What was sequenced was peripheral blood. Receptors were obtained from a man between 60 and 70 years old with acute or convalescent COVID-19.

The chain employs TRBV12-5 and TRBJ2-4; no clear D gene. Germline CDR1 LGHNT, CDR2 FRNRAP. The CDR3 extends over 20 amino acids. Between the trimmed V and J ends, which lost 3 bases and 1 base, there was a span of 25 bases. The CDR3 is CASGFSFVPWATRAKNIQYF. In DNA, the CDR3 is TGTGCTAGTGGTTTCTCTTTTGTGCCTTGGGCCACACGGGCCAAAAACATTCAGTACTTC.

This clone was picked up a small number of times. The chain couples TRBV7-2 to TRBJ1-4; 7 bases line up with TRBD1. The length of the CDR3 is 14 residues. J lost 8 bases, V lost 1 base, and 4 bases had no gene match. Germline CDR1 reads SGHTA; CDR2 reads FQGNSA. The CDR3 DNA is TGTGCCAGCAGCTTAGATCAGGGGGTGGAAAAACTGTTTTTT. It translates to CASSLDQGVEKLFF.

The chain links TRBV19 to TRBJ2-5; 7 nucleotides align to TRBD1. Germline loops: CDR1 LNHDA, CDR2 SQIVND (reference sequence). CDR3 size: 16 residues. V was clipped by 6 bases and J by 2 bases; unmatched bases: 12. In DNA, the CDR3 is TGTGCCAGTAGCATCCGCCGGGACAGAGAGCAAGAGACCCAGTACTTC. Translating it yields CASSIRRDREQETQYF.

In this sample, this clone turned up a few times. This chain uses TRBV5-1 with TRBJ2-1; TRBD2 matches 12 bases. CDR3 length: 16 amino acids. J was trimmed by 10 bases and V by 7 bases; bases with no gene match: 15. Germline V gene lookup returns CDR1 SGHRS and CDR2 YFSETQ. CDR3 amino acids: CASALLAGGGVKEQFF. The CDR3 DNA reads TGCGCCAGCGCGCTACTAGCGGGAGGTGGGGTCAAAGAGCAGTTCTTC. The full variable domain, its missing parts supplied by reference TRBV5-1 and TRBJ2-1, is KAGVTQTPRYLIKTRGQQVTLSCSPISGHRSVSWYQQTPGQGLQFLFEYFSETQRNKGNFPGRFSGRQFSNSRSEMNVSTLELGDSALYLCASALLAGGGVKEQFFGPGTRLTVL.

J is TRBJ1-1 and V is TRBV6-5; 10 nucleotides line up with TRBD1. Germline trimming cut 0 bases from V and 11 bases from J; bases unmatched to any gene: 6. This CDR3 is 14 amino acids long. CDR1 is MNHEY and CDR2 is SVGAGI in the germline V gene. CDR3 residues: CASSYSLGTGEAFF. Written as DNA, the CDR3 is TGTGCCAGCAGTTACTCTCTCGGGACAGGGGAGGCTTTCTTT.

The rearrangement links TRBV12-5 to TRBJ2-7; 12 positions agree with TRBD2. This CDR3 region has 15 residues. Germline CDR1 LGHNT, CDR2 FRNRAP. Unmatched junction bases numbered 5, after V lost 4 bases and J lost 4 bases. This CDR3 is CASGSRGTSGYEQYF. The DNA of the CDR3 is TGTGCTAGTGGTTCCCGGGGGACTAGCGGGTACGAGCAGTACTTC.

This chain joins TRBV30 and TRBJ2-3, with a possible D match to TRBD1 (5 bases). Germline assignment: CDR1 GTSNPN and CDR2 SVGIG (reference sequence). The V end lost 5 bases, the J end lost 8 bases, and 17 bases lay between the germline ends. CDR3 size: 13 residues. The CDR3 DNA reads as TGTGCCTGGCAGGGCACTGCGGTAGGTACGCAGTATTTT. This sequence encodes CAWQGTAVGTQYF.

V is TRBV19 and J is TRBJ1-5, with TRBD1 as a possible D gene (5 bases). The CDR3 extends over 15 amino acids. V lost 3 bases and J 1 base, leaving 10 bases between the germline ends. The germline V gene encodes CDR1 LNHDA and CDR2 SQIVND (reference sequence). The chain's CDR3 is CASSIRERSNQPQHF. The DNA of the CDR3 is TGTGCCAGTAGTATCAGGGAAAGGAGCAATCAGCCCCAGCATTTT.

This clone was seen only a few times. The rearrangement links TRBV19 to TRBJ1-2; D gene ambiguous. V lost 3 bases and J lost 4, with 12 bases in between. This CDR3 is built from 14 residues. Germline V CDR1 and CDR2: LNHDA, SQIVND (reference sequence). CDR3 DNA sequence: TGTGCCAGTAGTATTCGACTGGAGAGCTATGGCTACACCTTC. It translates to CASSIRLESYGYTF.

The chain carries TRBV7-9 and TRBJ2-5, with 14 bases fitting TRBD2. V lost 4 bases, J lost 5 bases, and 3 bases stayed unmatched. Germline V gene data show CDR1 as SEHNR and CDR2 as FQNEAQ (reference sequence). The CDR3 totals 15 residues. Here the CDR3 DNA reads TGTGCCAGCAGCTCGGGACTAGCGGGGGTGGAGACCCAGTACTTC. It translates to CASSSGLAGVETQYF.

This chain uses TRBV5-1 with TRBJ2-7; tentative D call: TRBD2 (6 bases). The germline V gene has CDR1 SGHRS and CDR2 YFSETQ. This CDR3 comprises 16 residues. Between the trimmed V and J ends, which lost 5 bases and 0 bases, there was a span of 18 bases. CDR3 DNA sequence: TGCGCCAGCAGTCGACCCCGGGACTCGAGCTCCTACGAGCAGTACTTC. It specifies CASSRPRDSSSYEQYF. Variable domain in full (rest from reference TRBV5-1 and TRBJ2-7): KAGVTQTPRYLIKTRGQQVTLSCSPISGHRSVSWYQQTPGQGLQFLFEYFSETQRNKGNFPGRFSGRQFSNSRSEMNVSTLELGDSALYLCASSRPRDSSSYEQYFGPGTRLTVT.

The chain recombines TRBV5-1 with TRBJ1-4; D not certain. V was pared by 0 bases and J by 4 bases, with 7 bases between. The germline V gene has CDR1 SGHRS and CDR2 YFSETQ. The CDR3 length is 14 residues. The CDR3, as DNA: TGCGCCAGCAGCTTGGAACAGAATAATGAAAAACTGTTTTTT. It yields the protein CASSLEQNNEKLFF.

The chain carries TRBV7-2 and TRBJ2-5; 11 nucleotides line up with TRBD1. Per germline, CDR1 SGHTA and CDR2 FQGNSA. CDR3 length equals 16 residues. The J segment lost 2 bases and the V segment lost 5 bases, leaving 7 bases of the junction unmatched. CDR3 sequence reads: CASSPTWDRGQETQYF. CDR3 nucleotide sequence: TGTGCCAGCAGCCCTACTTGGGACAGGGGGCAAGAGACCCAGTACTTC.

This clone appeared once. The CDR3 nucleotides are TGTGCCAGCTCACCAAACCCTGGAACAGCTGAAGCTTTCTTT. It yields the protein CASSPNPGTAEAFF. J is TRBJ1-1 and V is TRBV18, with no clear D. Trimming removed 2 bases from V and 6 bases from J, with 13 bases in between. This CDR3 spans 14 amino acids. Germline CDR1 and CDR2: KGHSH and LQKENI.

The genes are TRBV7-8 and TRBJ2-1; 11 positions match TRBD2. Germline V gives CDR1 SGHVS, CDR2 FQNEAQ. This CDR3 has 16 residues. Germline trimming cut 5 bases from V and 5 bases from J; bases unmatched to any gene: 8. The CDR3 DNA sequence: TGTGCCAGCAGCCCGCAGACTAGCGGGGCAAACAATGAGCAGTTCTTC. It codes for CASSPQTSGANNEQFF.